The rows below give T cell receptor beta chains drawn from one sample of a study of early T cells in non-severe SARS-CoV-2 infection. TCRdb itself ran the 5' RACE reads through MiXCR, one entry per CDR3 protein. The sample records some 89,000 distinct CDR3 sequences, roughly 9.6% being singletons. The input for sequencing was whole blood, taken at baseline. The receptors were gathered from an adult who was a healthcare worker with PCR-confirmed SARS-CoV-2 infection or an uninfected control (not recorded which). CDR3s include the opening cysteine and the closing phenylalanine or tryptophan. A D gene is named only where the DNA matches it firmly. Rows may omit the clone size; those that give it use once, few, many or a size class.

>TRBV3-1|13|NA|NA|TRBJ1-2
CASSQDGDRGYTF
TGTGCCAGCAGCCAAGATGGGGACCGTGGCTACACCTTC
>TRBV27|14|NA|many|TRBJ2-7
CASSLSGTPYEQYF
TGTGCCAGCAGTTTATCCGGGACACCCTACGAGCAGTACTTC
>TRBV5-1|14|NA|NA|TRBJ2-2
CASSLGPSAGELFF
TGCGCCAGCAGCTTGGGCCCTAGCGCCGGGGAGCTGTTTTTT
>TRBV7-2|15|NA|NA|TRBJ2-7
CASSWGSGLSYEQYF
TGTGCCAGCAGCTGGGGCTCGGGCTTATCCTACGAGCAGTACTTC
>TRBV6-6|14|TRBD1|many|TRBJ1-2
CASEDRAEFYGYTF
TGTGCCAGCGAAGACAGGGCTGAGTTCTATGGCTACACCTTC
>TRBV4-3|14|NA|few|TRBJ2-3
CASSPRRQSDTQYF
TGCGCCAGCAGCCCCCGTCGCCAGTCAGATACGCAGTATTTT
>TRBV20-1|14|TRBD1|NA|TRBJ2-1
CSARGDSHYNEQFF
TGCAGTGCTAGAGGGGACAGCCACTACAATGAGCAGTTCTTC
>TRBV4-2|13|NA|NA|TRBJ2-7
CASSLAAGDEQYF
TGTGCCAGCAGCCTAGCGGCCGGCGACGAGCAGTACTTC
>TRBV29-1|15|TRBD2|NA|TRBJ2-1
CSVFEGLAGLGEQFF
TGCAGCGTTTTTGAAGGGCTAGCGGGTTTGGGTGAGCAGTTCTTC
>TRBV14|14|TRBD1|NA|TRBJ2-7
CASSRGQGVGEQYF
TGTGCCAGCAGCCGCGGACAGGGAGTAGGCGAGCAGTACTTC
>TRBV19|14|NA|NA|TRBJ1-2
CASTFSPQNYGYTF
TGTGCCAGTACCTTCAGTCCACAGAACTATGGCTACACCTTC
>TRBV9|16|TRBD2|NA|TRBJ2-5
CASSVGAGGIQETQYF
TGTGCCAGCAGCGTAGGAGCGGGAGGCATTCAAGAGACCCAGTACTTC
>TRBV20-1|15|TRBD2|NA|TRBJ2-5
CSARQLAGSQETQYF
TGCAGTGCTAGGCAACTAGCGGGATCTCAAGAGACCCAGTACTTC
>TRBV6-5|14|NA|many|TRBJ1-2
CASSPGRYLDGYTF
TGTGCCAGCAGCCCCGGAAGGTATTTGGACGGCTACACCTTC
>TRBV3-1|14|NA|NA|TRBJ1-1
CASSHLLGGTEAFF
TGTGCCAGCAGCCACCTGTTGGGGGGCACTGAAGCTTTCTTT
>TRBV29-1|13|NA|many|TRBJ2-7
CSVGVSWGHEQYF
TGCAGCGTTGGAGTAAGCTGGGGCCACGAGCAGTACTTC
>TRBV29-1|12|NA|few|TRBJ1-2
CSVLTEKYGYTF
TGCAGCGTCTTGACAGAAAAGTATGGCTACACCTTC
>TRBV4-1|17|TRBD2|NA|TRBJ2-1
CASSLSRLAETGNEQFF
TGCGCCAGCAGCCTCTCTCGACTAGCGGAGACGGGCAATGAGCAGTTCTTC
>TRBV20-1|13|TRBD2|many|TRBJ2-3
CSQPRGDTDTQYF
TGCAGCCAACCTCGGGGGGACACAGATACGCAGTATTTT
>TRBV10-3|13|TRBD1|few|TRBJ1-2
CAISPDRDGGYTF
TGTGCCATCAGTCCTGACAGGGACGGTGGCTACACCTTC
>TRBV20-1|13|NA|NA|TRBJ1-2
CSASSQEANGYTF
TGCAGTGCTTCCTCACAGGAGGCAAATGGCTACACCTTC
>TRBV7-2|14|NA|NA|TRBJ2-4
CASSLGVAKNIQYF
TGTGCCAGCAGCTTAGGGGTAGCCAAAAACATTCAGTACTTC
>TRBV25-1|14|NA|many|TRBJ2-5
CASRKGGSQETQYF
TGTGCCAGCAGGAAGGGAGGTTCCCAAGAGACCCAGTACTTC
>TRBV6-1|12|TRBD1|many|TRBJ1-1
CASRDRQGEAFF
TGTGCCAGCAGGGACCGACAGGGCGAAGCTTTCTTT
>TRBV6-5|16|TRBD1|NA|TRBJ2-1
CASRQGSRAAYNEQFF
TGTGCCAGCAGACAGGGGTCCAGGGCAGCGTACAATGAGCAGTTCTTC
>TRBV5-1|14|NA|few|TRBJ2-5
CASSPTQGQETQYF
TGCGCCAGCAGCCCAACTCAGGGCCAAGAGACCCAGTACTTC
>TRBV6-5|15|NA|NA|TRBJ2-2
CASSTGTQNTGELFF
TGTGCCAGCAGTACCGGGACTCAGAACACCGGGGAGCTGTTTTTT
>TRBV12-3/TRBV12-4|15|TRBD2|few|TRBJ2-2
CASSLRSGMTGELFF
TGTGCCAGCAGTTTAAGGAGCGGGATGACCGGGGAGCTGTTTTTT
>TRBV6-1|13|TRBD1|few|TRBJ2-1
CASSTEGGDREFF
TGTGCCAGCAGTACTGAGGGAGGGGACAGGGAGTTCTTC
>TRBV29-1|15|NA|NA|TRBJ2-7
CSAQFLAESSYEQYF
TGCAGCGCACAATTCTTAGCGGAGAGCTCCTACGAGCAGTACTTC
>TRBV20-1|14|TRBD1|NA|TRBJ2-1
CSAGGQGAYNEQFF
TGCAGTGCTGGAGGACAGGGGGCATACAATGAGCAGTTCTTC
>TRBV20-1|14|TRBD2|NA|TRBJ2-7
CSALGESGRNEQYF
TGCAGTGCTTTGGGTGAAAGCGGGAGGAACGAGCAGTACTTC
>TRBV19|14|NA|NA|TRBJ1-2
CASSPRTGSHGYTF
TGTGCCAGTAGCCCCCGTACAGGGTCCCATGGCTACACCTTC